Below, one T cell receptor (beta chain) is given with its context. Its antigen is undetermined. The PCR ran on 60 Vbeta and 13 Jbeta primers. Produced via immunoSEQ multiplex PCR; TCRdb's table is partial and in-frame only. The sample data list approximately 37,000 clones. The data derive from a study of cytomegalovirus exposure and HLA in healthy donors. In germline, CDR1 is MGHRA, CDR2 YSYEKL. The CDR3 is made up of 14 amino acids. The J segment lost 4 bases and the V segment lost 1 base, leaving 3 bases of the junction unmatched. Study-wide findings and caveats: A later analysis linked a missense DCLRE1C variant to TCR beta V- and J-gene trimming. Whilst most TCR sequences proved rare, a subset of public TCRs occurred across many donors. Earlier analysis looked at TCR beta V segments, and most were productive about 90% or about 30% of the time.

J is TRBJ1-2 and V is TRBV4-1; the match to TRBD1 covers 7 bases. The sequenced sample was PBMCs. The TCR was taken from a male donor in good health and CMV-seronegative. CDR3 region: CASSQGQGGYGYTF. The CDR3, as DNA: TGCGCCAGCAGCCAAGGACAGGGAGGCTATGGCTACACCTTC.